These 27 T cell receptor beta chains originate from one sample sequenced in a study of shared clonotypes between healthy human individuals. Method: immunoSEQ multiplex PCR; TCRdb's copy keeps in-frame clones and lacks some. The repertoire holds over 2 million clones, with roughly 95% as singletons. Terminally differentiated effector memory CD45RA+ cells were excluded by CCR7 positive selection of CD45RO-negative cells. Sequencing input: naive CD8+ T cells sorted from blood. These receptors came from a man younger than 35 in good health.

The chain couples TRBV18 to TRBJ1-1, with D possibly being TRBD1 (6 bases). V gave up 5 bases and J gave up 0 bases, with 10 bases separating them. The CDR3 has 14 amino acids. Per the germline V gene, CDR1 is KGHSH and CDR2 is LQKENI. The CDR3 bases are TGTGCCAGCTCAACGGGACAATTGAACACTGAAGCTTTCTTT. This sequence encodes CASSTGQLNTEAFF.

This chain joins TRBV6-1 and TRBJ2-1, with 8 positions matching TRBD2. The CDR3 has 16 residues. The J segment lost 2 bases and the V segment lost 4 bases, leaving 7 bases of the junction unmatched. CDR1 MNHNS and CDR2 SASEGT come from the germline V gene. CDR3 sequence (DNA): TGTGCCAGCAGTGCGGTGGCGGGGGGCGCCTACAATGAGCAGTTCTTC. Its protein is CASSAVAGGAYNEQFF.

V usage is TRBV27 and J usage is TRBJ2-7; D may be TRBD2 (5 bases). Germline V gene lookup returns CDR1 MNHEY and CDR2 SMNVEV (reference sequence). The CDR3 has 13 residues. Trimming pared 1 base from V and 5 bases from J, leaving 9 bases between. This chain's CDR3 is CASSLLRGNEQYF. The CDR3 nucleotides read TGTGCCAGCAGTTTATTACGGGGAAACGAGCAGTACTTC.

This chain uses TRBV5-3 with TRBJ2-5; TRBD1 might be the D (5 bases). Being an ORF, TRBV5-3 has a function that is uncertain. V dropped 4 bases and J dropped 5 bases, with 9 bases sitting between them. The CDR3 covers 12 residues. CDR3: CARSPQVETQYF. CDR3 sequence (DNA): TGTGCCAGAAGCCCACAGGTGGAGACCCAGTACTTC.

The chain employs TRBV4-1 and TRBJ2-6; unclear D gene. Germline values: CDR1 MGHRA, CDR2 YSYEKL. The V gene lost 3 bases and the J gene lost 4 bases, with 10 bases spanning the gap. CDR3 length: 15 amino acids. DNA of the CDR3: TGCGCCAGCAGCCAGGTAGGGCTCGGGGCCAACGTCCTGACTTTC. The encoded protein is CASSQVGLGANVLTF.

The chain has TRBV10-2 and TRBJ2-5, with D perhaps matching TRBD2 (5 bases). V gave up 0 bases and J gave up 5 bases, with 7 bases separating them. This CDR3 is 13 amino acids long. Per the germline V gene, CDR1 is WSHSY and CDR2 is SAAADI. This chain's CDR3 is CASSESTGETQYF. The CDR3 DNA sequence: TGCGCCAGCAGTGAGTCGACGGGGGAGACCCAGTACTTC.

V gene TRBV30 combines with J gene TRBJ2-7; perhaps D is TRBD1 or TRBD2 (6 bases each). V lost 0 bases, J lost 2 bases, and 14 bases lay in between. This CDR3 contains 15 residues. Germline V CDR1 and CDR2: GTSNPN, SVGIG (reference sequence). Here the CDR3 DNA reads TGTGCCTGGAGTGTGGGGCAGGGGAGGCCCTACGAGCAGTACTTC. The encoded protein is CAWSVGQGRPYEQYF.

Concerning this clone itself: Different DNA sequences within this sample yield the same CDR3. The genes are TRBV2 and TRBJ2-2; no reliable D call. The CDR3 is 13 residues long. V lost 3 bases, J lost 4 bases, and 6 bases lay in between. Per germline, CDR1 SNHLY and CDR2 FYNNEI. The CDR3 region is CASSEWGTGELFF. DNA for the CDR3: TGTGCCAGCAGTGAGTGGGGCACCGGGGAGCTGTTTTTT.

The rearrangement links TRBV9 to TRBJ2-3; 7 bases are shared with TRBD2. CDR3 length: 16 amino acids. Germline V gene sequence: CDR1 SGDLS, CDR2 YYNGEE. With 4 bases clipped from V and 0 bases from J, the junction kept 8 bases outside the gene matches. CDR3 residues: CASSPRLAPSTDTQYF. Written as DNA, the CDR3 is TGTGCCAGCAGCCCCCGACTAGCCCCTAGCACAGATACGCAGTATTTT.

The CDR3 region has the DNA TGTGCCAGCAGTCCCACCAAGAGGGAGCAGTACTTC. It translates to CASSPTKREQYF. V gene TRBV27 combines with J gene TRBJ2-7; D is unresolved. CDR3 length equals 12 residues. The germline V gene encodes CDR1 MNHEY and CDR2 SMNVEV (reference sequence). Trimming shortened V by 5 bases and J by 7 bases, and 12 bases separated the two germline ends.

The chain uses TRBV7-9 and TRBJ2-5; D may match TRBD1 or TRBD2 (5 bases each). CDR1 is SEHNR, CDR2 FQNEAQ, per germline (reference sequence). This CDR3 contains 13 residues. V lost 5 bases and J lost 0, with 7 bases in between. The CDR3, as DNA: TGTGCCAGCAGCCGGGACCACCAAGAGACCCAGTACTTC. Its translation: CASSRDHQETQYF. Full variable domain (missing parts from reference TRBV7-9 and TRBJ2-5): DTGVSQNPRHKITKRGQNVTFRCDPISEHNRLYWYRQTLGQGPEFLTYFQNEAQLEKSRLLSDRFSAERPKGSFSTLEIQRTEQGDSAMYLCASSRDHQETQYFGPGTRLLVL.

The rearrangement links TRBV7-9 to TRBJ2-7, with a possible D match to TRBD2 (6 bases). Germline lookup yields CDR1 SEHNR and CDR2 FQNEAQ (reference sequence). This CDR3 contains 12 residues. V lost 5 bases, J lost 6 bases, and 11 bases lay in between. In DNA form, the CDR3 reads TGTGCCAGCAGCCTGGCGGGAACCGAGCAGTACTTC. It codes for CASSLAGTEQYF. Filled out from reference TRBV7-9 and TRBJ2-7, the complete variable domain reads DTGVSQNPRHKITKRGQNVTFRCDPISEHNRLYWYRQTLGQGPEFLTYFQNEAQLEKSRLLSDRFSAERPKGSFSTLEIQRTEQGDSAMYLCASSLAGTEQYFGPGTRLTVT.

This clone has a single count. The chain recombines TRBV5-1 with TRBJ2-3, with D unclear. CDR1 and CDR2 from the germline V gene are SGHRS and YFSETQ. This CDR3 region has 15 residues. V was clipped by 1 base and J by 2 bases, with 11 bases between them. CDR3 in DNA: TGCGCCAGCAGCTTGTCGGCGCCAATCACAGATACGCAGTATTTT. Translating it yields CASSLSAPITDTQYF.

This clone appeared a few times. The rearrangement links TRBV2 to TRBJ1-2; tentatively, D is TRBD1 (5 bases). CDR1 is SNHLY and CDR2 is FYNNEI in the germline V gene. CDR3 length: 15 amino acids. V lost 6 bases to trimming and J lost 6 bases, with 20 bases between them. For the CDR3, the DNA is TGTGCCAGCAGGATCCAGGAAGGACGGGGGGATGGCTACACCTTC. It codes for CASRIQEGRGDGYTF. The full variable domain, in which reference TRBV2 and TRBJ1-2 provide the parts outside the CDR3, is EPEVTQTPSHQVTQMGQEVILRCVPISNHLYFYWYRQILGQKVEFLVSFYNNEISEKSEIFDDQFSVERPDGSNFTLKIRSTKLEDSAMYFCASRIQEGRGDGYTFGSGTRLTVV.

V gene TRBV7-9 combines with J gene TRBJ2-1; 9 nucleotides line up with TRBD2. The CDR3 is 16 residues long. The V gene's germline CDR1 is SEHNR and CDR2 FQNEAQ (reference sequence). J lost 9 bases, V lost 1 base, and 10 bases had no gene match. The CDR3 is CASSLVGGRALGEQFF. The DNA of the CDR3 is TGTGCCAGCAGCTTAGTCGGCGGGAGGGCCTTAGGTGAGCAGTTCTTC.

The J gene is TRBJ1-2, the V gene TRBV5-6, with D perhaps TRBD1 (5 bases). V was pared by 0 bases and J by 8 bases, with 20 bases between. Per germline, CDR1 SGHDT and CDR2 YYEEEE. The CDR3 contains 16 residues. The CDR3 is CASSLVPGQTSGGYTF. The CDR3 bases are TGTGCCAGCAGCTTGGTCCCAGGACAAACCTCTGGGGGCTACACCTTC.

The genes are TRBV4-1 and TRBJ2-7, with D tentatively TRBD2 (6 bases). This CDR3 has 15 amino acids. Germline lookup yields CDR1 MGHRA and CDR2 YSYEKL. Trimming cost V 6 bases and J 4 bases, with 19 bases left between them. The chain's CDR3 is CASSSGSGWIYEQYF. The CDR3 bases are TGCGCCAGCAGTTCGGGGAGCGGGTGGATATACGAGCAGTACTTC.

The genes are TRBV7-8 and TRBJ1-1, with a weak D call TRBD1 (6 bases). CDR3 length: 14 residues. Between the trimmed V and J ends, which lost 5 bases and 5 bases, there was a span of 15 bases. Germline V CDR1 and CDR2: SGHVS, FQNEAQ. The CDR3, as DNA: TGTGCCAGCAGCCCTCAGGGGCGTCGGACTGAAGCTTTCTTT. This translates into CASSPQGRRTEAFF.

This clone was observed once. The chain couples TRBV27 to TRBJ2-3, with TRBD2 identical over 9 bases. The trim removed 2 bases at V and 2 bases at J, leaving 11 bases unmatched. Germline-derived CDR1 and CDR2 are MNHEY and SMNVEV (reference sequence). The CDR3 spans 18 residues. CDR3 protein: CASSLGPGSGGYTDTQYF. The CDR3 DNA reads TGTGCCAGCAGTTTAGGGCCCGGTAGCGGGGGCTACACAGATACGCAGTATTTT.

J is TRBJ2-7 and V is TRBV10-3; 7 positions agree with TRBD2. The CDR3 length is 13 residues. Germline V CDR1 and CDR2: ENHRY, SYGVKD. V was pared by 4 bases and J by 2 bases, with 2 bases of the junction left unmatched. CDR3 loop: CAISAGGAYEQYF. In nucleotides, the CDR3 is TGTGCCATCAGTGCGGGAGGAGCCTACGAGCAGTACTTC.

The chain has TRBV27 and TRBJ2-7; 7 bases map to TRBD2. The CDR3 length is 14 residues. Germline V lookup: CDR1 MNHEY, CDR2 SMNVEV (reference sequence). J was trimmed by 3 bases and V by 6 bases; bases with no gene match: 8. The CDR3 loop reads CASSLTQRDYEQYF. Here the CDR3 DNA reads TGTGCCAGCAGCCTTACTCAGCGGGACTACGAGCAGTACTTC.

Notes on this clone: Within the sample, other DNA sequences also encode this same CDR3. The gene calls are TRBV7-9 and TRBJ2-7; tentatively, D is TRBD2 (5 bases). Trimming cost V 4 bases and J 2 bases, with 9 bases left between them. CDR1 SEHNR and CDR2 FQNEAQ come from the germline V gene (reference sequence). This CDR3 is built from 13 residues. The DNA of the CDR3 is TGTGCCAGCAGCTCCCCGGGAACCTACGAGCAGTACTTC. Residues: CASSSPGTYEQYF.

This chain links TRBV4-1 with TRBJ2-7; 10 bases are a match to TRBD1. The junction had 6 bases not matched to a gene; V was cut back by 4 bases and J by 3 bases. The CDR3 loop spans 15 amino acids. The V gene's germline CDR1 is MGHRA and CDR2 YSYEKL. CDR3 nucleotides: TGCGCCAGCAGCCCCGGGGGGACAGGGGTCTACGAGCAGTACTTC. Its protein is CASSPGGTGVYEQYF.

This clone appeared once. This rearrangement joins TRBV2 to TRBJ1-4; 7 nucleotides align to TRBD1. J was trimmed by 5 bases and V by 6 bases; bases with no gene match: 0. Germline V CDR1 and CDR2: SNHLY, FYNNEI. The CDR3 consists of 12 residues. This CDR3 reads CASRDRNEKLFF. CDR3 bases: TGTGCCAGCAGGGACAGGAATGAAAAACTGTTTTTT.

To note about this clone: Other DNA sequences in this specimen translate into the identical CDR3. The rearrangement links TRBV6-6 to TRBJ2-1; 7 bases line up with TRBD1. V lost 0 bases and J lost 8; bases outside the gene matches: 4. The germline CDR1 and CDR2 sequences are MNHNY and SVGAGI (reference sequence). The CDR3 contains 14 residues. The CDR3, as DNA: TGTGCCAGCAGTTACTCGACAGGGACGGATGAGCAGTTCTTC. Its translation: CASSYSTGTDEQFF.

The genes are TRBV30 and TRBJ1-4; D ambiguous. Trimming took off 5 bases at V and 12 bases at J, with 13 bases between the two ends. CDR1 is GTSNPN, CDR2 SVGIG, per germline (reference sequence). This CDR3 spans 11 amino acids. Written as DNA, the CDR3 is TGTGCCTGGGGTTCCCTTGGGGAACTGTTTTTT. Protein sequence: CAWGSLGELFF. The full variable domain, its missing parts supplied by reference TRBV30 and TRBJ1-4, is SQTIHQWPATLVQPVGSPLSLECTVEGTSNPNLYWYRQAAGRGLQLLFYSVGIGQISSEVPQNLSASRPQDRQFILSSKKLLLSDSGFYLCAWGSLGELFFGSGTQLSVL.

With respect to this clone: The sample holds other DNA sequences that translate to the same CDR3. In nucleotides, the CDR3 is TGTGCCAGCAGCTTAGTTGGGGGCAATGAGCAGTTCTTC. Amino acids: CASSLVGGNEQFF. The chain couples TRBV7-9 to TRBJ2-1, with D perhaps given as TRBD1 or TRBD2 (5 bases each). V lost 1 base to trimming and J lost 6 bases, with 7 bases between them. The CDR3 runs to 13 residues. CDR1 and CDR2 from the germline V gene are SEHNR and FQNEAQ (reference sequence).